One sample yielded the 5 T cell receptor beta chains listed below, sequenced in a study of cytomegalovirus exposure and HLA in healthy donors (dated by TCRdb to between 2016 and 2019). The library was generated by the immunoSEQ multiplex PCR assay. The multiplex PCR relied on a mix of 60 forward primers for TCR Vbeta segments and 13 reverse primers for TCR Jbeta segments. TCRdb mirrors the immuneACCESS table, restricted to in-frame sequences. Some clones are absent from its copies; in checked studies, under half trace to an unresolved V gene, and the reason for the others is unknown. This sample is represented by over 250,000 clones; approximately 90% of them were singletons. The ten top clones hold around 4.2% of the sample. The sequenced sample was PBMCs. Receptors were obtained from a man aged 35-49 years in good health and CMV-seropositive.

The V gene is TRBV4-1, the J gene TRBJ2-1; TRBD1 is a possible D gene (5 bases). V gave up 0 bases and J gave up 1 base, with 13 bases separating them. CDR1 MGHRA and CDR2 YSYEKL come from the germline V gene. The CDR3 runs 17 residues. CDR3 amino acids: CASSQESTGTSYNEQFF. For the CDR3, the DNA is TGCGCCAGCAGCCAAGAGAGCACAGGTACATCCTACAATGAGCAGTTCTTC.

The gene calls are TRBV5-6 and TRBJ2-5; D is ambiguous. Trimming removed 4 bases at V and 5 bases at J, with 12 bases between. This CDR3 region has 13 residues. Germline CDR1 SGHDT, CDR2 YYEEEE. The CDR3: CASSPLRSETQYF. CDR3 nucleotides: TGTGCCAGCAGCCCTCTGAGGAGCGAGACCCAGTACTTC.

The V gene is TRBV14, the J gene TRBJ2-3; 9 bases line up with TRBD2. The length of the CDR3 is 15 residues. The V segment lost 9 bases and the J segment 0 bases; nucleotides outside the gene matches: 7. CDR1 is SGHDN, CDR2 FVKESK, per germline. DNA of the CDR3: TGTGCCAGTCGCGGGAGGGGAACTAGCACAGATACGCAGTATTTT. Encoded protein: CASRGRGTSTDTQYF.

The chain uses TRBV27 and TRBJ2-1; D not certain. The CDR3 consists of 15 residues. CDR1 and CDR2 (germline): MNHEY, SMNVEV (reference sequence). The V end was cut by 7 bases, the J end by 9 bases, with 22 bases between. This CDR3 reads CASNPLLRSEGEQFF. As DNA, the CDR3 is TGTGCCAGCAATCCCCTCCTTAGGAGCGAAGGTGAGCAGTTCTTC.

The chain couples TRBV7-2 to TRBJ2-5, with D possibly matching TRBD1 (6 bases). V was pared by 3 bases and J by 5 bases, with 25 bases between. The germline V gene encodes CDR1 SGHTA and CDR2 FQGNSA. The CDR3 extends over 18 amino acids. CDR3 nucleotide sequence: TGTGCCAGCAGCTTGGGGTCGGAAAAGTGGTGGGGGCGTGAGACCCAGTACTTC. As protein: CASSLGSEKWWGRETQYF.